The TCR beta chain described here comes from a study of CD8+ T cells in alopecia areata. Study in general: Patients in the treated group were given tofacitinib by mouth, 5 to 10 mg twice a day.

CDR3 length: 14 amino acids. The germline CDR1 and CDR2 sequences are SGHTA and FQGNSA. Trimming took 5 bases from V and 2 from J, leaving 12 bases between them. Following RNA extraction, reverse transcription yielded cDNA that acted as the sequencing template. Using immunoSEQ multiplex PCR, the repertoire was profiled, and TCRdb retains in-frame clones only, with some absent. The sample has around 160,000 clones, over 45% seen once; the top ten hold roughly 7.5%. Sampling of alopecia areata patients yielded lesional scalp punch biopsies as well as peripheral blood. This TCR was recovered from a human donor with alopecia areata. This sequence joins TRBV7-2 and TRBJ2-5; D is perhaps TRBD1 or TRBD2 (5 bases each). The sequenced sample consisted of CD4+ T cells sorted from blood. CDR3 bases: TGTGCCAGCAGCCAAGGGACGAGACAAGAGACCCAGTACTTC. This encodes CASSQGTRQETQYF.